The rows below give T cell receptor beta chains drawn from one sample of a study of CD8+ T cells in alopecia areata. Sequencing was performed with immunoSEQ multiplex PCR; in TCRdb, only in-frame clones are kept and a portion is missing. The sample comprises about 190,000 clones, 55% to 70% of which are singletons, and about 4.2% rests with the top ten. The sequencing here drew on CD4+ T cells sorted from blood, taken at week 4, from a patient treated with tofacitinib. The receptors were gathered from a human donor with alopecia areata. Both conserved end residues are part of each CDR3. The D gene is left open where the match is weak. Size is omitted from some rows. Given values are once, few, many or a class for expanded clones.

length	size	J	V	D	CDR3	DNA
12	NA	TRBJ2-5	TRBV29-1	NA	CSVDIVGETQYF	TGCAGCGTTGATATTGTAGGAGAGACCCAGTACTTC
14	few	TRBJ1-3	TRBV6-5	NA	CASSYGQGGNTIYF	TGTGCCAGCAGTTACGGGCAGGGGGGAAACACCATATATTTT
17	NA	TRBJ2-5	TRBV4-2	TRBD2	CASSQELSGGVLETQYF	TGTGCCAGCAGCCAAGAATTGAGCGGGGGGGTCTTAGAGACCCAGTACTTC
14	NA	TRBJ2-3	TRBV30	TRBD2	CAWSGGAGTDTQYF	TGTGCCTGGAGCGGGGGGGCCGGGACAGATACGCAGTATTTT
11	few	TRBJ1-1	TRBV28	NA	CASVGNREAFF	TGTGCCAGCGTTGGAAACAGGGAAGCTTTCTTT
14	NA	TRBJ2-2	TRBV18	NA	CASSPAGANGELFF	TGTGCCAGCTCACCAGCAGGGGCTAACGGGGAGCTGTTTTTT
15	NA	TRBJ1-6	TRBV2	NA	CASSEASTVLAPLHF	TGTGCCAGCAGTGAAGCCTCAACGGTACTCGCACCCCTCCACTTT
13	once	TRBJ1-1	TRBV29-1	TRBD1	CSVYQAGTVEAFF	TGCAGCGTTTACCAGGCCGGGACAGTTGAAGCTTTCTTT
14	NA	TRBJ2-5	TRBV2	NA	CASLQSRNQETQYF	TGTGCCAGCCTACAGAGCCGGAACCAAGAGACCCAGTACTTC
15	NA	TRBJ1-6	TRBV9	NA	CASSVGRDMNSPLHF	TGTGCCAGCAGCGTAGGACGGGACATGAACTCACCCCTCCACTTT
11	few	TRBJ2-5	TRBV5-6	NA	CASSYRETQYF	TGTGCCAGCAGCTATCGAGAGACCCAGTACTTC
15	once	TRBJ2-5	TRBV27	NA	CASRRGRQHQETQYF	TGTGCCAGCAGAAGGGGGAGGCAGCACCAAGAGACCCAGTACTTC
14	NA	TRBJ2-1	TRBV2	TRBD1	CASMNGGQGSEQFF	TGTGCCAGCATGAACGGGGGACAGGGTAGTGAGCAGTTCTTC
15	NA	TRBJ2-3	TRBV5-1	TRBD1	CASSKGQGAADTQYF	TGCGCCAGCAGCAAAGGACAGGGGGCCGCAGATACGCAGTATTTT
14	NA	TRBJ2-2	TRBV5-1	TRBD1	CASSAGTETGELFF	TGCGCCAGCAGCGCCGGGACAGAAACCGGGGAGCTGTTTTTT
13	once	TRBJ1-1	TRBV5-1	NA	CASRWGERTEAFF	TGCGCCAGCAGGTGGGGGGAGCGGACTGAAGCTTTCTTT
14	NA	TRBJ1-2	TRBV6-5	NA	CASSYSAGVNGYTF	TGTGCCAGCAGTTACTCGGCAGGTGTTAATGGCTACACCTTC
14	NA	TRBJ1-6	TRBV7-2	NA	CASSAFRANSPLHF	TGTGCCAGCAGCGCGTTCAGGGCCAATTCACCCCTCCACTTT
15	NA	TRBJ1-5	TRBV30	NA	CAWSVTGVPDQPQHF	TGTGCCTGGAGTGTTACTGGGGTTCCGGATCAGCCCCAGCATTTT
15	NA	TRBJ2-5	TRBV4-1	NA	CASSQVGLNQETQYF	TGCGCCAGCAGCCAAGTGGGACTCAACCAAGAGACCCAGTACTTC
13	NA	TRBJ1-2	TRBV6-5	NA	CASSQLGPYGYTF	TGTGCCAGCAGTCAACTCGGGCCCTATGGCTACACCTTC
14	once	TRBJ1-1	TRBV30	NA	CAWSSGTLNTEAFF	TGTGCCTGGAGCTCCGGGACTCTCAACACTGAAGCTTTCTTT
16	NA	TRBJ2-1	TRBV4-2	TRBD2	CASSQDEGLNYNEQFF	TGTGCCAGCAGCCAAGATGAGGGACTAAATTACAATGAGCAGTTCTTC
11	NA	TRBJ2-2	TRBV6-1	NA	CASRVTGELFF	TGTGCCAGCAGGGTCACCGGGGAGCTGTTTTTT
12	NA	TRBJ2-1	TRBV9	NA	CASSQGSGEQFF	TGTGCCAGCAGCCAGGGAAGTGGTGAGCAGTTCTTC
16	NA	TRBJ2-1	TRBV9	TRBD2	CASSVDSGLGYNEQFF	TGTGCCAGCAGCGTAGATAGCGGGCTAGGCTACAATGAGCAGTTCTTC
15	NA	TRBJ2-2	TRBV6-5	TRBD1	CASNSGQGASGELFF	TGTGCCAGTAATTCGGGACAGGGGGCGTCCGGGGAGCTGTTTTTT
14	NA	TRBJ1-5	TRBV25-1	NA	CASSETGYNQPQHF	TGTGCCAGCAGTGAAACCGGGTACAATCAGCCCCAGCATTTT
13	NA	TRBJ1-1	TRBV6-6	TRBD1	CASSQGGNTEAFF	TGTGCCAGCAGCCAGGGGGGGAACACTGAAGCTTTCTTT
12	NA	TRBJ1-5	TRBV30	NA	CAWSVLQGPQHF	TGTGCCTGGAGTGTCCTTCAGGGGCCCCAGCATTTT
14	NA	TRBJ1-1	TRBV29-1	TRBD1	CSVSKGGQGGKAFF	TGCAGCGTCTCTAAGGGGGGACAGGGTGGTAAAGCTTTCTTT
13	NA	TRBJ1-5	TRBV9	NA	CASSVRGNQPQHF	TGTGCCAGCAGCGTCCGTGGCAATCAGCCCCAGCATTTT
15	NA	TRBJ2-1	TRBV25-1	NA	CASSALDRQYNEQFF	TGTGCCAGCAGTGCACTTGACAGGCAGTACAATGAGCAGTTCTTC
12	NA	TRBJ2-1	TRBV5-8	NA	CASSRYDNEQFF	TGTGCCAGCAGCCGGTACGACAATGAGCAGTTCTTC
13	NA	TRBJ1-1	TRBV29-1	NA	CSVETSMNTEAFF	TGCAGCGTTGAGACAAGCATGAACACTGAAGCTTTCTTT
17	NA	TRBJ2-3	TRBV4-1	TRBD2	CASSQGTSGTHTDTQYF	TGCGCCAGCAGCCAGGGGACTAGCGGGACCCACACAGATACGCAGTATTTT
13	few	TRBJ2-5	TRBV29-1	NA	CSVERGAGETQYF	TGCAGCGTTGAAAGGGGGGCCGGAGAGACCCAGTACTTC
14	NA	TRBJ2-3	TRBV29-1	NA	CSVEGPVSTDTQYF	TGCAGCGTTGAAGGACCAGTTAGCACAGATACGCAGTATTTT
13	NA	TRBJ2-5	TRBV27	NA	CASSPQGQETQYF	TGTGCCAGCTCTCCTCAGGGGCAAGAGACCCAGTACTTC
15	NA	TRBJ1-1	TRBV5-6	NA	CASSLDRFMNTEAFF	TGTGCCAGCAGCTTGGACAGGTTCATGAACACTGAAGCTTTCTTT
14	NA	TRBJ1-2	TRBV7-9	TRBD1	CASSLEGATAGYTF	TGTGCCAGCAGCTTAGAGGGGGCTACGGCTGGCTACACCTTC
13	NA	TRBJ2-7	TRBV18	TRBD1	CASSPGTGDEQYF	TGTGCCAGCTCGCCTGGGACAGGGGACGAGCAGTACTTC
16	NA	TRBJ1-5	TRBV9	TRBD1	CASSVAAGQGNQPQHF	TGTGCCAGCAGCGTAGCTGCGGGACAGGGCAATCAGCCCCAGCATTTT
14	few	TRBJ2-2	TRBV5-1	TRBD2	CASSASGDSGELFF	TGCGCCAGCAGCGCCAGCGGGGATTCCGGGGAGCTGTTTTTT
15	NA	TRBJ2-4	TRBV6-1	TRBD2	CASSFSGGAGNIQYF	TGTGCCAGCAGTTTTAGCGGGGGGGCCGGAAACATTCAGTACTTC
13	NA	TRBJ1-5	TRBV5-1	TRBD1	CASSLQGAEPQHF	TGCGCCAGCAGCTTGCAGGGGGCTGAGCCCCAGCATTTT
12	NA	TRBJ1-6	TRBV13	NA	CASSPGNSPLHF	TGTGCCAGCAGCCCCGGAAACTCACCCCTCCACTTT
15	NA	TRBJ1-2	TRBV30	NA	CAWIPNTFSFYGYTF	TGTGCCTGGATTCCGAACACGTTCTCTTTCTATGGCTACACCTTC